The clone carrying this T cell receptor (beta chain) showed up many times. TCRdb re-called the multiplex PCR reads with MiXCR, one entry per CDR3 protein. The table lists over 150,000 distinct CDR3 sequences, around 29% of them singletons. CDR1 and CDR2 from the germline V gene are SGHNT and YENEEA. The CDR3 length is 13 residues. Trimming cost V 3 bases and J 7 bases, with 12 bases left between them. These data originate in a study of breast tumors, draining lymph nodes, adjacent tissues. Samples came from axillary lymph nodes draining the breast cancer. The chain combines TRBV11-3 with TRBJ1-2; maybe TRBD1 (6 bases). The origin of this receptor is a female donor with breast cancer. Some clones in this sample may be carry-over from other donors' samples. The material sequenced was axillary lymph node tissue. The CDR3 coding sequence is TGTGCCAGCAGCTTTACAGGGAGTGTTGGCTACACCTTC. Its translation is CASSFTGSVGYTF.